These 11 T cell receptor beta chains originate from one sample sequenced in a study of blood T cell repertoires in COVID-19. Sequenced by immunoSEQ multiplex PCR; TCRdb stores in-frame clones only, minus some. The repertoire consists of approximately 300,000 clones, with roughly 89% occurring once and the leading ten covering less than 9.5%. Sample: PBMCs or T cells enriched from blood (not recorded which). The receptors were sampled from a woman aged 25 to 39 who had recovered from COVID-19.

The CDR3 nucleotides read TGTGCCAGCAGCAAGACAGAGAGTAATGAAAAACTGTTTTTT. It codes for CASSKTESNEKLFF. The chain carries TRBV6-5 and TRBJ1-4, with D perhaps TRBD1 (5 bases). This CDR3 is built from 14 residues. Germline V gives CDR1 MNHEY, CDR2 SVGAGI. The V and J ends lost 6 bases and 4 bases respectively, with 12 bases between them.

This rearrangement joins TRBV5-1 to TRBJ2-2; 13 positions match TRBD2. Unmatched junction bases numbered 9, after V lost 0 bases and J lost 4 bases. CDR3 length: 19 residues. Per germline, CDR1 SGHRS and CDR2 YFSETQ. Here the CDR3 DNA reads TGCGCCAGCAGCTTGGTCGGACTAGCGGGAGAGTTGCGCACCGGGGAGCTGTTTTTT. Translated: CASSLVGLAGELRTGELFF.

The chain recombines TRBV20-1 with TRBJ1-2, with TRBD1 matching over 7 bases. V shed 3 bases, J shed 6 bases, and the junction held 7 bases outside the gene matches. The CDR3 consists of 13 residues. CDR1 is DFQATT, CDR2 SNEGSKA, per germline (reference sequence). CDR3 amino acids: CSASVSGGNGYTF. The CDR3 region has the DNA TGCAGTGCTAGTGTGTCAGGGGGTAATGGCTACACCTTC.

This chain links TRBV4-2 with TRBJ2-4, with D uncertain. CDR1 and CDR2 from the germline V gene are LGHNA and YNFKEQ. The CDR3 spans 17 residues. The V end lost 0 bases, the J end lost 0 bases, and 12 bases lay between the germline ends. The CDR3 region has the DNA TGTGCCAGCAGCCAAGAGATCGCGCGGCTAGCCAAAAACATTCAGTACTTC. Translated: CASSQEIARLAKNIQYF.

The chain has TRBV7-9 and TRBJ1-2; no firm D call. The CDR3 loop spans 12 amino acids. Germline CDR1 reads SEHNR; CDR2 reads FQNEAQ (reference sequence). The V gene lost 5 bases and the J gene lost 8 bases, with 12 bases spanning the gap. CDR3 amino acids: CASSLPSWGYTF. CDR3 nucleotides: TGTGCCAGCAGCCTACCTAGTTGGGGCTACACCTTC.

The CDR3 DNA reads as TGTGCCAGCAGTCGGGGGATCGGTCAGCCCCAGCATTTT. Protein product: CASSRGIGQPQHF. The chain has TRBV25-1 and TRBJ1-5; tentatively, D is TRBD1 (5 bases). The CDR3 spans 13 residues. Germline-derived CDR1 and CDR2 are MGHDK and SYGVNS. V lost 5 bases and J 6 bases, leaving 11 bases between the germline ends.

Turning to this clone: The identical CDR3 is also encoded by other nucleotide sequences in the sample. The J gene is TRBJ1-2, the V gene TRBV5-4, with 11 positions matching TRBD1. V shed 3 bases and J 7 bases; nucleotides not matched to a gene: 5. The CDR3 loop spans 14 amino acids. The V gene's germline CDR1 is SGHNT and CDR2 YYREEE (reference sequence). This chain's CDR3 is CASSSDRGLGGYTF. The DNA of the CDR3 is TGTGCCAGCAGCTCGGACAGGGGGCTCGGTGGCTACACCTTC.

The chain is built from TRBV12-3 or TRBV12-4 and TRBJ2-2; D is unresolved. This CDR3 contains 12 residues. V was shortened by 7 bases and J by 2 bases, with 5 bases between the two germline ends. CDR3 bases: TGTGCCAGCACCCCTAACACCGGGGAGCTGTTTTTT. This encodes CASTPNTGELFF.

In its sample, this clone was seen once. The genes are TRBV11-2 and TRBJ2-5; a possible D gene is TRBD2 (5 bases). The V gene's germline CDR1 is SGHAT and CDR2 FQNNGV. CDR3 length: 15 amino acids. V lost 5 bases to trimming and J lost 3 bases, with 16 bases between them. For the CDR3, the DNA is TGTGCCAGCAGCCCCCTACCGGACTCGAAAGAGACCCAGTACTTC. It translates to CASSPLPDSKETQYF.

This clone has a single count. V usage is TRBV5-1 and J usage is TRBJ2-2; 11 nucleotides match TRBD1. There are 18 residues in the CDR3. Germline loops: CDR1 SGHRS, CDR2 YFSETQ. J lost 7 bases, V lost 0 bases, and 11 bases had no gene match. This chain's CDR3 is CASSLDFPGQGVYGELFF. In nucleotides, the CDR3 is TGCGCCAGCAGCTTGGATTTTCCGGGACAGGGGGTATACGGGGAGCTGTTTTTT.

The V call is TRBV7-2, the J call TRBJ2-3; 7 bases align to TRBD2. This CDR3 contains 14 residues. The germline gives CDR1 SGHTA, CDR2 FQGNSA. The V segment lost 6 bases and the J segment 10 bases; nucleotides outside the gene matches: 13. CDR3 residues: CASSDGLGPMAQYF. Written as DNA, the CDR3 is TGTGCCAGCAGTGACGGACTAGGACCGATGGCGCAGTATTTT.